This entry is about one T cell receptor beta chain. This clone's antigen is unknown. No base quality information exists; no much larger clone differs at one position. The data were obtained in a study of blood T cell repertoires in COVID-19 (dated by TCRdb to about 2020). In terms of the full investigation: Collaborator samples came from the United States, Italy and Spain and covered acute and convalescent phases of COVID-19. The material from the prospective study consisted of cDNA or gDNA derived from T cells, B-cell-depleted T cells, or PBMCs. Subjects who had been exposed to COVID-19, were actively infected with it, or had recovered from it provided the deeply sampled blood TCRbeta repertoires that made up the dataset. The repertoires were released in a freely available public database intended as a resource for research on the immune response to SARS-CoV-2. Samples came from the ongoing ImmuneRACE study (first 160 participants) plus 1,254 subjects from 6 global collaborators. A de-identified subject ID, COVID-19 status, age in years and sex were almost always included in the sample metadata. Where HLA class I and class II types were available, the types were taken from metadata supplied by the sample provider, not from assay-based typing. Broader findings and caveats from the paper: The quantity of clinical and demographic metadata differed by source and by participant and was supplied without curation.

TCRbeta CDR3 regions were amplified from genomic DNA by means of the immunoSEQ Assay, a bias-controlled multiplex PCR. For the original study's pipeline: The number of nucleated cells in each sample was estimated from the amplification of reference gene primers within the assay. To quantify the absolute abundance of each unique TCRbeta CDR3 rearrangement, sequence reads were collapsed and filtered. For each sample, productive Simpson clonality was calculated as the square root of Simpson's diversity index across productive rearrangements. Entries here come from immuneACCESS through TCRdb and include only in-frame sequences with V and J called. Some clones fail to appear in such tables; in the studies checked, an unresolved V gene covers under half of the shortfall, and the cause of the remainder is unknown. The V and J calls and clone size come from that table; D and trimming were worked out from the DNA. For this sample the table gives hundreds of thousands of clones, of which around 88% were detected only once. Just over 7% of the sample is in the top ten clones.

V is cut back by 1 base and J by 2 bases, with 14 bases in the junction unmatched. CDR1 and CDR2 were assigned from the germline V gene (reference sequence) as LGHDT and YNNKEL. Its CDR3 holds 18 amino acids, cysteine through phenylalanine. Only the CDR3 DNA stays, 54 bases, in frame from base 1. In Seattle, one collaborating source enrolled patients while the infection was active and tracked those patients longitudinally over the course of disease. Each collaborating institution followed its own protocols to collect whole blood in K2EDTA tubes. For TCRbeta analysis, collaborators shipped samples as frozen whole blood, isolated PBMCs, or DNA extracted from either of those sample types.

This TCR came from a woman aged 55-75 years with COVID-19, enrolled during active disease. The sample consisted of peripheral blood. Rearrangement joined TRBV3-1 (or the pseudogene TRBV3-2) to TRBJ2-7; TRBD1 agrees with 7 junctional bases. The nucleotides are TGTGCCAGCAGCCAAGTTTGGTTAACCGGGACAGAACCCTACGAGCAGTACTTC. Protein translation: CASSQVWLTGTEPYEQYF.